The 16 T cell receptor beta chains in this list originate from one sample, sequenced in a study of Ad26.COV2.S vaccination and SARS-CoV-2 variants. Assay: immunoSEQ multiplex PCR; the TCRdb copy retains only in-frame clones and omits some. The sample holds 350,000 to 500,000 clones, approximately 92% seen once. Stated treatment: approximately 18 received Ad26.COV2.S at low or high dose, single or two shots; several received placebo; per-sample allocation not given. Repertoires come from day 63 after the first vaccine or placebo injection. The input for sequencing was peripheral blood, taken in a trial of Ad26.COV2.S vaccine versus placebo. The receptors were sampled from a person between 18 and 65 years old who received the Ad26.COV2.S COVID-19 vaccine or a placebo.

This chain connects TRBV11-3 to TRBJ2-1; 10 bases fit TRBD2. The J segment lost 7 bases and the V segment lost 2 bases, leaving 2 bases of the junction unmatched. Germline CDR1 SGHNT, CDR2 YENEEA. The CDR3 sequence is 14 residues long. This CDR3 is CASSLLAGVNEQFF. The CDR3 DNA sequence: TGTGCCAGCAGCTTACTAGCGGGAGTTAATGAGCAGTTCTTC.

The chain has TRBV11-3 and TRBJ1-1; D uncertain. Germline loops: CDR1 SGHNT, CDR2 YENEEA. The CDR3 runs to 13 residues. V lost 4 bases to trimming and J lost 4 bases, with 10 bases between them. The CDR3 reads CASSSELSTEAFF. The CDR3 coding sequence is TGTGCCAGCAGCTCCGAATTATCCACTGAAGCTTTCTTT.

The rearrangement joins TRBV7-2 to TRBJ1-2; no definite D call. In germline, CDR1 is SGHTA, CDR2 FQGNSA. Trimming took off 5 bases at V and 4 bases at J, with 14 bases between the two ends. CDR3 length: 14 amino acids. The CDR3 sequence is CASSKGGTVYGYTF. As DNA, the CDR3 is TGTGCCAGCAGCAAGGGCGGTACCGTCTATGGCTACACCTTC.

V gene TRBV10-2 combines with J gene TRBJ2-5; D is possibly TRBD1 (6 bases). Germline CDR1 WSHSY, CDR2 SAAADI. V shed 1 base and J shed 5 bases, with 32 bases lying between them. This CDR3 is 21 amino acids long. This chain's CDR3 is CASSEYPMGHPSRIVRETQYF. The CDR3, as DNA: TGCGCCAGCAGTGAGTACCCAATGGGACACCCATCGAGGATCGTGCGGGAGACCCAGTACTTC.

The CDR3 bases are TGTGCCAGCAGCTTAGGTTGGGCAGGGGACCAGCCCCAGCATTTT. As protein: CASSLGWAGDQPQHF. The chain employs TRBV7-9 and TRBJ1-5; perhaps TRBD1 as D (6 bases). Trimming took 1 base from V and 7 from J, leaving 14 bases between them. Germline-derived CDR1 and CDR2 are SEHNR and FQNEAQ (reference sequence). This CDR3 has 15 residues.

This sequence joins TRBV5-4 and TRBJ2-1; 9 bases line up with TRBD1. Trimming took 4 bases from V and 5 from J; bases not matched to a gene: 10. CDR3 length equals 16 residues. Germline CDR1 is SGHNT and CDR2 is YYREEE (reference sequence). The CDR3 loop reads CASSGGGTGRHNEQFF. For the CDR3, the DNA is TGTGCCAGCAGCGGTGGGGGGACAGGGCGGCACAATGAGCAGTTCTTC. Full variable domain (missing parts from reference TRBV5-4 and TRBJ2-1): ETGVTQSPTHLIKTRGQQVTLRCSSQSGHNTVSWYQQALGQGPQFIFQYYREEENGRGNFPPRFSGLQFPNYSSELNVNALELDDSALYLCASSGGGTGRHNEQFFGPGTRLTVL.

On this clone: This same CDR3 is encoded by further DNA sequences in the sample. This sequence joins TRBV7-2 and TRBJ1-5; TRBD1 is a possible D gene (5 bases). The CDR3 totals 14 residues. Germline CDR1 SGHTA, CDR2 FQGNSA. Trimming left V 1 base short and J 4 bases short, with 8 bases between. CDR3: CASSLVGGNQPQHF. In DNA, the CDR3 is TGTGCCAGCAGCTTAGTGGGGGGAAATCAGCCCCAGCATTTT.

This clone was recorded only once. The chain joins TRBV29-1 to TRBJ2-3, with no clear D. Deletions cut 4 bases from V and 0 bases from J, with 8 bases between. Germline loops: CDR1 SQVTM, CDR2 ANQGSEA. This CDR3 region has 13 residues. DNA for the CDR3: TGCAGCGTTGTGGCAGCTAGCACAGATACGCAGTATTTT. Translation: CSVVAASTDTQYF.

The V and J genes are TRBV27 and TRBJ2-1; 9 bases fit TRBD2. Germline trimming cut 7 bases from V and 0 bases from J; bases unmatched to any gene: 4. The CDR3 runs 15 residues. The germline V gene has CDR1 MNHEY and CDR2 SMNVEV (reference sequence). CDR3 nucleotides: TGTGCCAGCATTGCAGCGGGGGGCTCCTACAATGAGCAGTTCTTC. This encodes CASIAAGGSYNEQFF.

In its sample, this clone was seen once. The sample carries other DNA sequences with the same CDR3. V is TRBV28 and J is TRBJ1-4; tentatively, D is TRBD1 (6 bases). The V gene's germline CDR1 is MDHEN and CDR2 SYDVKM. Trimming stripped 5 bases from V and 6 bases from J, with 13 bases between. The CDR3 contains 14 residues. The CDR3: CASSPGQPDEKLFF. The DNA of the CDR3 is TGTGCCAGCAGTCCCGGACAGCCAGATGAAAAACTGTTTTTT. Full variable domain (rest looked up from reference TRBV28 and TRBJ1-4): DVKVTQSSRYLVKRTGEKVFLECVQDMDHENMFWYRQDPGLGLRLIYFSYDVKMKEKGDIPEGYSVSREKKERFSLILESASTNQTSMYLCASSPGQPDEKLFFGSGTQLSVL.

The rearrangement joins TRBV5-4 to TRBJ2-1; D is possibly TRBD2 (5 bases). The germline V gene has CDR1 SGHNT and CDR2 YYREEE (reference sequence). The CDR3 runs to 16 residues. Between the trimmed V and J ends, which lost 4 bases and 10 bases, there was a span of 24 bases. The CDR3 nucleotides are TGTGCCAGCAGCGCCTGGAGCGGCCAGGTACTTTTGGAGCAGTTCTTC. Protein product: CASSAWSGQVLLEQFF.

This chain uses TRBV28 with TRBJ2-5; 8 bases fit TRBD2. J was trimmed by 2 bases and V by 6 bases; bases with no gene match: 8. CDR1 is MDHEN and CDR2 is SYDVKM in the germline V gene. The CDR3 contains 15 residues. CDR3 loop: CASSPGGARQETQYF. The CDR3 coding sequence is TGTGCCAGCAGCCCGGGGGGGGCGCGTCAAGAGACCCAGTACTTC.

The V and J genes are TRBV30 and TRBJ1-5, with a possible D match to TRBD1 (5 bases). This CDR3 comprises 13 residues. The V end lost 3 bases, the J end lost 4 bases, and 10 bases lay between the germline ends. The germline V gene encodes CDR1 GTSNPN and CDR2 SVGIG (reference sequence). CDR3 sequence reads: CAWSADRNQPQHF. For the CDR3, the DNA is TGTGCCTGGAGCGCCGACAGAAATCAGCCCCAGCATTTT.

The CDR3 DNA reads as TGTGCCAGCAGTGTACAGGGCTACGAGCAGTACGTC. Translated: CASSVQGYEQYV. The V gene is TRBV2, the J gene TRBJ2-7, with D tentatively TRBD1 (6 bases). Trimming pared 4 bases from V and 3 bases from J, leaving 7 bases between. Germline V gene sequence: CDR1 SNHLY, CDR2 FYNNEI. The CDR3 is 12 residues long.

The V call is TRBV28, the J call TRBJ2-6; D unclear. From germline, CDR1 is MDHEN and CDR2 SYDVKM. Trimming cost V 6 bases and J 0 bases, with 18 bases left between them. CDR3 length equals 18 residues. CDR3 DNA sequence: TGTGCCAGCAGCCTGACTGGACGAAATCCCTCTGGGGCCAACGTCCTGACTTTC. It yields the protein CASSLTGRNPSGANVLTF.

The sample holds many counts of this clone. The DNA of the CDR3 is TGTGCCAGCAGTGACGAGTATGGTGGGAGCAACACCGGGGAGCTGTTTTTT. It yields the protein CASSDEYGGSNTGELFF. The chain carries TRBV2 and TRBJ2-2; a possible D gene is TRBD2 (5 bases). The V end was cut by 3 bases, the J end by 2 bases, with 16 bases between. The germline CDR1 and CDR2 sequences are SNHLY and FYNNEI. The CDR3 totals 17 residues.